This record covers a single TCR beta chain. Its antigen is unidentified. The source of the sample is a study of shared clonotypes between healthy human individuals. Overall study findings and caveats: Only blood underwent sampling, and tissue repertoires likely differ.

Authors' methods: In the immunoSEQ data, sequences were junction-only and lacked quality scores, so filtering differed. TCRdb keeps only in-frame clones here, not all; method: immunoSEQ multiplex PCR. V, J and clone size reflect that table, while D and trimming were determined from the DNA. This table holds about 680,000 clones, 72% found once. Trimming removed 4 bases from V and 4 bases from J, with 17 bases in between. CDR1 is SGHAT, CDR2 FQNNGV, per germline. The CDR3 contains 15 residues. The sequenced sample was memory CD4+ T cells sorted from blood. Noted subset: CD45RA-negative fraction. The chain links TRBV11-2 to TRBJ2-7, with D perhaps matching TRBD1 (6 bases). The sequence derives from a woman under 40 in good health. CDR3 DNA: TGTGCCAGCAGCTCCGGATTCCAGGGGTCTTACGAGCAGTACTTC. Translated: CASSSGFQGSYEQYF.